The text below deals with one T cell receptor (beta chain). The data were produced by immunoSEQ multiplex PCR, yet TCRdb's version contains in-frame clones alone and is incomplete. There are approximately 13,000 clones in the sample; 82% occur only once, and about 26% lies in the top ten. This specimen comes from a study of lymphopenia after photon versus proton radiotherapy. Sequenced material: peripheral blood, taken from a patient treated with photon-based radiotherapy. The clonotype comes from a man aged 50-59 years with gastric cancer.

CDR3 in amino acids: CASSQTGTSQFF. In nucleotides, the CDR3 is TGCGCCAGCAGCCAAACCGGGACATCGCAGTTCTTC. This chain uses TRBV4-1 with TRBJ2-1, with D perhaps TRBD1 (6 bases). Trimming shortened V by 2 bases and J by 12 bases, and 11 bases separated the two germline ends. The CDR3 has 12 residues. Germline V gives CDR1 MGHRA, CDR2 YSYEKL.